The 9 T cell receptor beta chains in this list originate from one sample, sequenced in a study of beta chain features in type 1 diabetes. The whole isolated RNA underwent reverse transcription, so sequencing captured expressed TCRB transcripts. Measured with immunoSEQ multiplex PCR; TCRdb has only the in-frame clones, and not every one. The sample shows around 600,000 clones, around 11% of them seen only once. These receptors have no known antigen. Study observations and caveats: TCRB CDR3s were moderately but significantly shorter in Type 1 diabetes patients in all four CD4+ subsets.

Sequenced material: naive CD4+ T cells from blood. Receptors were obtained from a man aged 25 to 45 with type 1 diabetes.

V gene TRBV5-1 combines with J gene TRBJ2-1; 9 bases align to TRBD1. CDR1 is SGHRS, CDR2 YFSETQ, per germline. The V gene end was trimmed by 4 bases and the J gene end by 6 bases; junction bases not matched to a gene: 8. The length of the CDR3 is 15 residues. The DNA for the CDR3 is TGCGCCAGCAGCGACCGGGACAGGGATCTCAATGAGCAGTTCTTC. It yields the protein CASSDRDRDLNEQFF.

The CDR3 sequence: CASSLDRGPNYGYTF. DNA for the CDR3: TGTGCCAGCAGTTTGGACAGGGGTCCTAACTATGGCTACACCTTC. V is TRBV2 and J is TRBJ1-2, with TRBD1 matching 9 bases. From germline, CDR1 is SNHLY and CDR2 FYNNEI. V dropped 5 bases and J dropped 0; count of bases not matched to a gene: 4. The CDR3 length is 15 residues.

This clone was picked up a small number of times. J is TRBJ1-1 and V is TRBV11-3; D is ambiguous. The CDR3 runs to 13 residues. V lost 3 bases and J lost 11, with 16 bases in between. Germline V gene lookup returns CDR1 SGHNT and CDR2 YENEEA. CDR3 sequence (DNA): TGTGCCAGCAGCTTCCAGAGCTATGCTGGTGCTTTCTTT. As protein: CASSFQSYAGAFF.

This clone was counted a few times. The chain uses TRBV28 and TRBJ2-7, with 11 bases that match TRBD1. Germline CDR1 MDHEN, CDR2 SYDVKM. Trimming at V came to 6 bases and at J to 2 bases, leaving 6 bases not matched to a gene. The CDR3 is made up of 15 amino acids. DNA for the CDR3: TGTGCCAGCAGGCCCGTGGGACAGGGGGCCTACGAGCAGTACTTC. This encodes CASRPVGQGAYEQYF. Full variable domain (remainder filled in from reference TRBV28 and TRBJ2-7): DVKVTQSSRYLVKRTGEKVFLECVQDMDHENMFWYRQDPGLGLRLIYFSYDVKMKEKGDIPEGYSVSREKKERFSLILESASTNQTSMYLCASRPVGQGAYEQYFGPGTRLTVT.

The chain recombines TRBV9 with TRBJ2-1; D assignment may be TRBD1 or TRBD2 (7 bases each). The V end was cut by 4 bases, the J end by 8 bases, with 16 bases between. This CDR3 has 14 amino acids. Germline V gene data show CDR1 as SGDLS and CDR2 as YYNGEE. The chain's CDR3 is CASSPGGGKDEQFF. In nucleotides, the CDR3 is TGTGCCAGCAGCCCAGGGGGAGGGAAGGATGAGCAGTTCTTC.

V gene TRBV7-9 combines with J gene TRBJ1-4; no clear D gene. This CDR3 has 15 residues. Germline assignment: CDR1 SEHNR and CDR2 FQNEAQ (reference sequence). V was trimmed by 5 bases and J by 0 bases, leaving 10 bases between them. The CDR3 is CASSPGGATNEKLFF. CDR3 DNA sequence: TGTGCCAGCAGCCCAGGAGGCGCAACTAATGAAAAACTGTTTTTT.

The chain has TRBV21-1 and TRBJ2-7; the table's TRBD2 call for D was not verified on the DNA. TRBV21-1 is labeled a pseudogene. The CDR3 contains 16 residues. The CDR3 loop reads CASSKGPHGAAYEQYF. CDR3 nucleotide sequence: TGTGCCAGCAGCAAAGGGCCACACGGAGCAGCCTACGAGCAGTACTTC.

As regards this clone: This sample includes further DNA sequences coding for the same CDR3. The chain couples TRBV27 to TRBJ1-5; D uncertain. Trimming removed 2 bases at V and 7 bases at J, with 6 bases between. The germline CDR1 and CDR2 sequences are MNHEY and SMNVEV (reference sequence). The CDR3 spans 12 residues. The DNA for the CDR3 is TGTGCCAGCAGTTTAATCGGACAGCCCCAGCATTTT. It specifies CASSLIGQPQHF.

J is TRBJ1-1 and V is TRBV25-1; 12 bases agree with TRBD1. The CDR3 contains 16 residues. The junction had 13 bases not matched to a gene; V was cut back by 2 bases and J by 12 bases. Germline V gene sequence: CDR1 MGHDK, CDR2 SYGVNS. The CDR3 bases are TGTGCCAGCAGTGAACCGACCCCGGGACAGGGGGCACAACCTTTCTTT. Translated, it gives CASSEPTPGQGAQPFF.